There are many counts of the clone carrying this T cell receptor beta chain. These data belong to a study of T cells in Graves' hyperthyroidism and ophthalmopathy. Template material for amplifying TCR beta CDR3 regions consisted of RNA transcripts. During a first-round RT-PCR of the TCR CDR3, the HTBI primer set was used. TCRdb used MiXCR to reprocess the multiplex PCR reads, holding one entry per CDR3 protein. The sample records around 300,000 distinct CDR3 sequences, about an eighth being singletons. V dropped 6 bases and J dropped 1 base, with 13 bases sitting between them. The length of the CDR3 is 14 residues. In germline, CDR1 is SGHRS, CDR2 YFSETQ. A patient was excluded if there was uncontrolled infection, other autoimmune disease, pregnancy or lactation. Diagnosing involved the use of clinical symptoms, serum thyroxine and TRAb, thyroid ultrasound and orbital computed tomography.

The sequence was collected from a woman in her 30s with Graves' hyperthyroidism that later progressed to Graves' ophthalmopathy. The chain combines TRBV5-1 with TRBJ1-1; no definite D call. Specimen: blood. The CDR3 is CASTPGAGNTEAFF. The CDR3 DNA follows: TGCGCCAGCACCCCGGGAGCAGGGAACACTGAAGCTTTCTTT.